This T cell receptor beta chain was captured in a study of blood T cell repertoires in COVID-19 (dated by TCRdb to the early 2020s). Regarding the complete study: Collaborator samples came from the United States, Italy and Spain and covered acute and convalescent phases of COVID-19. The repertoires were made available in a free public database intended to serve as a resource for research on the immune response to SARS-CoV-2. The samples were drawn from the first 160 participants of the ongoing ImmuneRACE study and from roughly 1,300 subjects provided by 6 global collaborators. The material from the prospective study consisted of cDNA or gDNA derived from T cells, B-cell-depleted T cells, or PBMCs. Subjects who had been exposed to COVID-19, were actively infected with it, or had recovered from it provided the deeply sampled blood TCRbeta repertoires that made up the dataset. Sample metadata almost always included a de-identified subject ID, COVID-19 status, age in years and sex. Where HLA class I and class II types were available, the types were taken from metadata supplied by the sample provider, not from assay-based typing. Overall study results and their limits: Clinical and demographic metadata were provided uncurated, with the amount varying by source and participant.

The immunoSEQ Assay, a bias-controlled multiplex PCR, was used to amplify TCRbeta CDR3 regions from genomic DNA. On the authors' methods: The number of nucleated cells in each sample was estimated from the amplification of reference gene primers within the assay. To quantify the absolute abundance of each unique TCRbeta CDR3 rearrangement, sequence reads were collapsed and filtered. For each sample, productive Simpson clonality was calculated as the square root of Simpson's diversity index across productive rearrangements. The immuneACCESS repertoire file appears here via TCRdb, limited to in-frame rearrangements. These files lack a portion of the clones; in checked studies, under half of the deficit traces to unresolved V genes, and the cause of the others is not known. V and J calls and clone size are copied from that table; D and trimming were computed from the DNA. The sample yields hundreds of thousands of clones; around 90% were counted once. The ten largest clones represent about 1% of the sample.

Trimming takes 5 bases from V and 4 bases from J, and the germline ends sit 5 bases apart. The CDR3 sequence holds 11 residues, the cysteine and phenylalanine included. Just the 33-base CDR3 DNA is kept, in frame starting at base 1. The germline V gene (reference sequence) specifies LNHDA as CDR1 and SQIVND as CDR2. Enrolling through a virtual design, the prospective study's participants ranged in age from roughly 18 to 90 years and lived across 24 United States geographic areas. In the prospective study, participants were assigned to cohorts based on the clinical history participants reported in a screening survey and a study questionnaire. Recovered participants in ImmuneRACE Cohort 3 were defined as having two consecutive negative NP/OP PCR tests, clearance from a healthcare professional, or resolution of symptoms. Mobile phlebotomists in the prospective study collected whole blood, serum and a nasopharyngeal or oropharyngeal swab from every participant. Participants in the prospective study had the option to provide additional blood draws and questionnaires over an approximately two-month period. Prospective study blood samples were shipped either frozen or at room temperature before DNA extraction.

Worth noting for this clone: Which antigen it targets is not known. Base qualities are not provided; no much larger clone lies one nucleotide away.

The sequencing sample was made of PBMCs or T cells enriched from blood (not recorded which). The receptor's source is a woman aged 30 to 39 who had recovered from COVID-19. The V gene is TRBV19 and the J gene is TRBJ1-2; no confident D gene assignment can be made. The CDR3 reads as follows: CASSRSYGYTF. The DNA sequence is TGTGCCAGTAGTCGGTCCTATGGCTACACCTTC. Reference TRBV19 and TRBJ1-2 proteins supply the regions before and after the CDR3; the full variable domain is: DGGITQSPKYLFRKEGQNVTLSCEQNLNHDAMYWYRQDPGQGLRLIYYSQIVNDFQKGDIAEGYSVSREKKESFPLTVTSAQKNPTAFYLCASSRSYGYTFGSGTRLTVV.